This is a list of T cell receptor beta chains from one sample in a study of blood T cell repertoires in COVID-19. Clones were read by immunoSEQ multiplex PCR, and TCRdb kept only the in-frame ones, dropping some. The data contain fewer than 200,000 clones, approximately 90% of them singletons. The specimen was peripheral blood. The origin of the receptors is a man between 40 and 49 years old with active or convalescent COVID-19. CDR3s include the opening cysteine and the closing phenylalanine or tryptophan. Fields, in order: CDR3 DNA, CDR3 protein, D gene, clone size, V gene, J gene. The D gene is left open where the match is weak. Clone size, where shown, is once, few, many, or a class for clones that have expanded.

CDR3 DNA: TGTGCCAGCAGGCAACAGGGTCATCAGCCCCAGCATTTT; CDR3 protein: CASRQQGHQPQHF; D gene: .; clone size: once; V gene: TRBV16; J gene: TRBJ1-5
CDR3 DNA: TGTGCCAGTAGTAGCGGACAGGGTGCGGCAGATACGCAGTATTTT; CDR3 protein: CASSSGQGAADTQYF; D gene: TRBD1; clone size: .; V gene: TRBV19; J gene: TRBJ2-3
CDR3 DNA: TGTGCCAGCAGCGGGACAGGGAATATAGCTTTCTTT; CDR3 protein: CASSGTGNIAFF; D gene: TRBD1; clone size: .; V gene: TRBV6-5; J gene: TRBJ1-1
CDR3 DNA: TGTGCCAGCAGCCCCTATAGCGGGGGAAGCACCGGGGAGCTGTTTTTT; CDR3 protein: CASSPYSGGSTGELFF; D gene: TRBD2; clone size: .; V gene: TRBV7-2; J gene: TRBJ2-2
CDR3 DNA: TGTGCCAGTAGTCATATTCGGACAGGGAGAACCGGGGAGCTGTTTTTT; CDR3 protein: CASSHIRTGRTGELFF; D gene: TRBD1; clone size: .; V gene: TRBV19; J gene: TRBJ2-2
CDR3 DNA: TGCGCCAGCAGCTTACCGGGACAGGGGGGCACTGAAGCTTTCTTT; CDR3 protein: CASSLPGQGGTEAFF; D gene: TRBD1; clone size: .; V gene: TRBV5-1; J gene: TRBJ1-1
CDR3 DNA: TGTGCCAGCAGACAAAACAGGGATGGCTACACCTTC; CDR3 protein: CASRQNRDGYTF; D gene: .; clone size: .; V gene: TRBV12-3/TRBV12-4; J gene: TRBJ1-2
CDR3 DNA: TGTGCCAGCAGCGTGGACAGGGGCACTGAAGCTTTCTTT; CDR3 protein: CASSVDRGTEAFF; D gene: TRBD1; clone size: .; V gene: TRBV7-8; J gene: TRBJ1-1
CDR3 DNA: TGTGCCAGCAGCAAGGTAGCCTCTTACTCCTACGAGCAGTACTTC; CDR3 protein: CASSKVASYSYEQYF; D gene: .; clone size: .; V gene: TRBV21-1; J gene: TRBJ2-7
CDR3 DNA: TGTGCCAGCAGCTTACCAGCAAACTATAGGGGCTACACCTTC; CDR3 protein: CASSLPANYRGYTF; D gene: .; clone size: .; V gene: TRBV7-2; J gene: TRBJ1-2
CDR3 DNA: TGTGCCAGCAGCGGGCTCCGCGAGGGCGAGCAGTACTTC; CDR3 protein: CASSGLREGEQYF; D gene: .; clone size: .; V gene: TRBV2; J gene: TRBJ2-7
CDR3 DNA: TGCGCCAGCAGCGGGACAGGGTGGCCTCGGAGCACTGAAGCTTTCTTT; CDR3 protein: CASSGTGWPRSTEAFF; D gene: TRBD1; clone size: .; V gene: TRBV5-1; J gene: TRBJ1-1
CDR3 DNA: TGTGCCAGCAGCAAAGCTAGCGGGAGGGCCGCTGAGCAGTTCTTC; CDR3 protein: CASSKASGRAAEQFF; D gene: .; clone size: .; V gene: TRBV21-1; J gene: TRBJ2-1
CDR3 DNA: TGTGCCAGTAGTATAAGGGGACTCGGGAATCAGCCCCAGCATTTT; CDR3 protein: CASSIRGLGNQPQHF; D gene: .; clone size: few; V gene: TRBV19; J gene: TRBJ1-5
CDR3 DNA: TGTGCCAGTAGTGAGGGGGCTAATGAAAAACTGTTTTTT; CDR3 protein: CASSEGANEKLFF; D gene: .; clone size: .; V gene: TRBV19; J gene: TRBJ1-4
CDR3 DNA: TGTGCCAGCTCACCGGACATGGACAGGACAGAGCAGTACTTC; CDR3 protein: CASSPDMDRTEQYF; D gene: TRBD1; clone size: .; V gene: TRBV18; J gene: TRBJ2-7
CDR3 DNA: TGCGCCAGCAGCCAAAGCCTCAACTATGGCTACACCTTC; CDR3 protein: CASSQSLNYGYTF; D gene: .; clone size: .; V gene: TRBV4-1; J gene: TRBJ1-2
CDR3 DNA: TGTGCTAGCAGCAGGGGGCAGGAGAACAATGAGCAGTTCTTC; CDR3 protein: CASSRGQENNEQFF; D gene: TRBD1; clone size: .; V gene: TRBV7-7; J gene: TRBJ2-1
CDR3 DNA: TGTGCCAGCAGCCTAGACAGCCAGACTGAAGCTTTCTTT; CDR3 protein: CASSLDSQTEAFF; D gene: .; clone size: .; V gene: TRBV12-3/TRBV12-4; J gene: TRBJ1-1
CDR3 DNA: TGTGCCAGCAGCCAAGGATTGCGGACTGAAGCTTTCTTT; CDR3 protein: CASSQGLRTEAFF; D gene: .; clone size: .; V gene: TRBV3-1/TRBV3-2; J gene: TRBJ1-1
CDR3 DNA: TGTGCCAGCAGTTTTGGACAGGGTGGCGAGCAGTACTTC; CDR3 protein: CASSFGQGGEQYF; D gene: TRBD1; clone size: .; V gene: TRBV28; J gene: TRBJ2-7
CDR3 DNA: TGTGCCAGCAGCCAACGCGGAGATACGCAGTATTTT; CDR3 protein: CASSQRGDTQYF; D gene: .; clone size: .; V gene: TRBV7-2; J gene: TRBJ2-3
CDR3 DNA: TGTGCCAGCAGTTTACCCAGACAGGGTACCCTGATTAACTATGGCTACACCTTC; CDR3 protein: CASSLPRQGTLINYGYTF; D gene: TRBD1; clone size: .; V gene: TRBV28; J gene: TRBJ1-2
CDR3 DNA: TGTGCCAGCAGTTTTAGTCCCCCCCTGAGGGGCTACACCTTC; CDR3 protein: CASSFSPPLRGYTF; D gene: .; clone size: .; V gene: TRBV28; J gene: TRBJ1-2
CDR3 DNA: TGCGCCAGCAGCCAAGGAGAAGCTAACTATGGCTACACCTTC; CDR3 protein: CASSQGEANYGYTF; D gene: .; clone size: once; V gene: TRBV4-3; J gene: TRBJ1-2
CDR3 DNA: TGTGCCAGCAGCTTAGACGCCGGGACAGGGGGCGGGGGACAAGAGACCCAGTACTTC; CDR3 protein: CASSLDAGTGGGGQETQYF; D gene: TRBD1; clone size: .; V gene: TRBV7-2; J gene: TRBJ2-5
CDR3 DNA: TGCGCCAGCAGCTTGGGACCGGGACAGGGGGCTATTTGGACCGGGGAGCTGTTTTTT; CDR3 protein: CASSLGPGQGAIWTGELFF; D gene: TRBD1; clone size: few; V gene: TRBV5-1; J gene: TRBJ2-2
CDR3 DNA: TGTGCCAGCAACAAGGAGCAGGGAATCGGTAACTACGAGCAGTACTTC; CDR3 protein: CASNKEQGIGNYEQYF; D gene: .; clone size: .; V gene: TRBV5-4; J gene: TRBJ2-7
CDR3 DNA: TGTGCCAGCAGTTGGGTGGCCCCGGGAGAGCAGTACTTC; CDR3 protein: CASSWVAPGEQYF; D gene: .; clone size: .; V gene: TRBV12-3/TRBV12-4; J gene: TRBJ2-7
CDR3 DNA: TGCGCCAGCACACAGGGTATGGCAGATACGCAGTATTTT; CDR3 protein: CASTQGMADTQYF; D gene: .; clone size: once; V gene: TRBV4-1; J gene: TRBJ2-3
CDR3 DNA: TGCGCCAGCAGCTTGCGTCAGGGGCCGGATACGCAGTATTTT; CDR3 protein: CASSLRQGPDTQYF; D gene: .; clone size: few; V gene: TRBV5-1; J gene: TRBJ2-3
CDR3 DNA: TGCAGTGCTAGTTGGGCGTCCTACGAGCAGTACTTC; CDR3 protein: CSASWASYEQYF; D gene: .; clone size: .; V gene: TRBV20-1; J gene: TRBJ2-7
CDR3 DNA: TGTGCCAGCACGGGACAGGGTGGCGAGCAGTACTTC; CDR3 protein: CASTGQGGEQYF; D gene: TRBD1; clone size: .; V gene: TRBV25-1; J gene: TRBJ2-7
CDR3 DNA: TGCGCCAGCAGCTTGGAGTCCCCACAGACCTACAATGAGCAGTTCTTC; CDR3 protein: CASSLESPQTYNEQFF; D gene: .; clone size: .; V gene: TRBV5-1; J gene: TRBJ2-1
CDR3 DNA: TGTGCCACCAGCAGCTCTCGGACAGGGGGGAACGAGCAGTACTTC; CDR3 protein: CATSSSRTGGNEQYF; D gene: TRBD1; clone size: .; V gene: TRBV15; J gene: TRBJ2-7
CDR3 DNA: TGTGCCAGCAGCTACTTTAATTCACCCCTCCACTTT; CDR3 protein: CASSYFNSPLHF; D gene: .; clone size: .; V gene: TRBV7-2; J gene: TRBJ1-6
CDR3 DNA: TGTGCCAGCAGCTCGGGGTCCTTTCGGAGCACAGATACGCAGTATTTT; CDR3 protein: CASSSGSFRSTDTQYF; D gene: .; clone size: .; V gene: TRBV7-2; J gene: TRBJ2-3
CDR3 DNA: TGTGCCAGTAGTATCCAGGGCAACCTGAACACTGAAGCTTTCTTT; CDR3 protein: CASSIQGNLNTEAFF; D gene: .; clone size: .; V gene: TRBV19; J gene: TRBJ1-1
CDR3 DNA: TGCGCCAGCAGTGAGTCCTGGACTAGCGGGAGAGGGGCCTACGAGCAGTACTTC; CDR3 protein: CASSESWTSGRGAYEQYF; D gene: TRBD2; clone size: .; V gene: TRBV10-2; J gene: TRBJ2-7
CDR3 DNA: TGCGCCAGCAGCTTTATGGACTCGGGTGAAAAACTGTTTTTT; CDR3 protein: CASSFMDSGEKLFF; D gene: .; clone size: .; V gene: TRBV5-1; J gene: TRBJ1-4
CDR3 DNA: TGTGCCAGCAGCTTAGGGGTACAGAAGAACACTGAAGCTTTCTTT; CDR3 protein: CASSLGVQKNTEAFF; D gene: .; clone size: few; V gene: TRBV7-9; J gene: TRBJ1-1
CDR3 DNA: TGTGCCAGCGGGGCAGGGGGTTATAATTCACCCCTCCACTTT; CDR3 protein: CASGAGGYNSPLHF; D gene: TRBD1; clone size: .; V gene: TRBV6-5; J gene: TRBJ1-6
CDR3 DNA: TGTGCCAGCAGCCTAACGAGTCTTGGAAACACCATATATTTT; CDR3 protein: CASSLTSLGNTIYF; D gene: .; clone size: .; V gene: TRBV9; J gene: TRBJ1-3
CDR3 DNA: TGCGCCAGCAGCCAAGTCAGGGACAGATATGGCTACACCTTC; CDR3 protein: CASSQVRDRYGYTF; D gene: TRBD1; clone size: .; V gene: TRBV4-1; J gene: TRBJ1-2
CDR3 DNA: TGCAGTGCTAGTCCGGGACAAAGCAATCAGCCCCAGCATTTT; CDR3 protein: CSASPGQSNQPQHF; D gene: .; clone size: once; V gene: TRBV20-1; J gene: TRBJ1-5
CDR3 DNA: TGTGCCAGCAGCGGCCCGGGCGGGAGACGAGGGAATGAGCAGTTCTTC; CDR3 protein: CASSGPGGRRGNEQFF; D gene: TRBD2; clone size: .; V gene: TRBV7-2; J gene: TRBJ2-1
CDR3 DNA: TGTGCCAGCAGCAAAGAAGGGAGCTCCTATAATTCACCCCTCCACTTT; CDR3 protein: CASSKEGSSYNSPLHF; D gene: .; clone size: .; V gene: TRBV21-1; J gene: TRBJ1-6
CDR3 DNA: TGTGCCAGCAGTGCGTATTCAGGTCAGGCTGAAGCTTTCTTT; CDR3 protein: CASSAYSGQAEAFF; D gene: .; clone size: .; V gene: TRBV2; J gene: TRBJ1-1